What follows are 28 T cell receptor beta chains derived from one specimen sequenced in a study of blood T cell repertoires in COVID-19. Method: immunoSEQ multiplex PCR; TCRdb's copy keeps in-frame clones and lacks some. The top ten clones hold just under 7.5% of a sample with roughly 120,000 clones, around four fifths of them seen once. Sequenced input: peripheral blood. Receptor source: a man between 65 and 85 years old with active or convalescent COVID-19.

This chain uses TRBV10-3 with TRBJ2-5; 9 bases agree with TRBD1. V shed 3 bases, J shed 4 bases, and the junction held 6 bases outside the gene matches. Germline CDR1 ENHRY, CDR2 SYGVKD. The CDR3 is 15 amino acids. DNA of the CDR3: TGTGCCATCAGTGACACTACAGGGGGCGCAGAGACCCAGTACTTC. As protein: CAISDTTGGAETQYF.

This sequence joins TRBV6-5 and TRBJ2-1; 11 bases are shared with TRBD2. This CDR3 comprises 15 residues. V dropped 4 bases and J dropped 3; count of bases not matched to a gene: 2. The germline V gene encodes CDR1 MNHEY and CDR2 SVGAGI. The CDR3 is CASSLAGGRYNEQFF. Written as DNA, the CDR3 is TGTGCCAGCAGTTTAGCGGGAGGGCGCTACAATGAGCAGTTCTTC.

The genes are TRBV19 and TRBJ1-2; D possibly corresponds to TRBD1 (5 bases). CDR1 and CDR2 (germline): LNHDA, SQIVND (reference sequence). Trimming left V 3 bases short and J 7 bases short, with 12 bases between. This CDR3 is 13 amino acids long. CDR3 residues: CASSMTDRGGYTF. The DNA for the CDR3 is TGTGCCAGTAGTATGACAGATAGGGGTGGCTACACCTTC. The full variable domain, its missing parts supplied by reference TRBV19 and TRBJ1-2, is DGGITQSPKYLFRKEGQNVTLSCEQNLNHDAMYWYRQDPGQGLRLIYYSQIVNDFQKGDIAEGYSVSREKKESFPLTVTSAQKNPTAFYLCASSMTDRGGYTFGSGTRLTVV.

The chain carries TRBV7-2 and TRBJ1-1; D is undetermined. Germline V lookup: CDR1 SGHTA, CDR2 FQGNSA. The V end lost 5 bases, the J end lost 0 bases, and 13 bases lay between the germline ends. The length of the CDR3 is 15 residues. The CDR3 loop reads CASSPKRQLNTEAFF. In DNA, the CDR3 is TGTGCCAGCAGCCCCAAGAGACAACTGAACACTGAAGCTTTCTTT.

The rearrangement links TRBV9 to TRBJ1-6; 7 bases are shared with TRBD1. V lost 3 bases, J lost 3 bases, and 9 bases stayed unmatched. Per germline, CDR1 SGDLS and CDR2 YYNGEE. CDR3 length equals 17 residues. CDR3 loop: CASSDNRGGLYNSPLHF. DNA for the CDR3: TGTGCCAGCAGCGATAACAGGGGCGGTCTCTATAATTCACCCCTCCACTTT.

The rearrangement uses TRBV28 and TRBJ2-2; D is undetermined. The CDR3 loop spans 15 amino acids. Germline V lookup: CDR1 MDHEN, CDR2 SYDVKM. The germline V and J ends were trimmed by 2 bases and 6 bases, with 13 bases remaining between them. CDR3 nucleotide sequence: TGTGCCAGCAGTTTAAACCCGAAGCTCTCCGGGGAGCTGTTTTTT. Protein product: CASSLNPKLSGELFF. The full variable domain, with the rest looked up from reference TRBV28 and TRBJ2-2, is DVKVTQSSRYLVKRTGEKVFLECVQDMDHENMFWYRQDPGLGLRLIYFSYDVKMKEKGDIPEGYSVSREKKERFSLILESASTNQTSMYLCASSLNPKLSGELFFGEGSRLTVL.

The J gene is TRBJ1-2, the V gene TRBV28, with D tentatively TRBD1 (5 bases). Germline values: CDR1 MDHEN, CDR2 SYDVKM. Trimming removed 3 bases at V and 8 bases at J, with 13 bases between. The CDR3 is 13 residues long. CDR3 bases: TGTGCCAGCAGTTTTTTTCAGGGTGGGGGCTACACCTTC. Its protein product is CASSFFQGGGYTF.

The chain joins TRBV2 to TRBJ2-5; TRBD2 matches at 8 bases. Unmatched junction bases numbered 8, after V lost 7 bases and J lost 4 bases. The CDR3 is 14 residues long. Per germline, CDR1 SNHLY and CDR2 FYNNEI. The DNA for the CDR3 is TGTGCCAGCAATCGGGGGGGGTCATCAGAGACCCAGTACTTC. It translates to CASNRGGSSETQYF.

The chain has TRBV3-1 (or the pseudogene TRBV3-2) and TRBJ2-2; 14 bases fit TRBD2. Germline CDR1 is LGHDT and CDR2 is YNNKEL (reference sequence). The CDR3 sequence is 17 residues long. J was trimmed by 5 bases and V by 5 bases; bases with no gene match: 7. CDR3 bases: TGTGCCAGCAGCGTCCGACTAGCGGGAGGGAGTACCGGGGAGCTGTTTTTT. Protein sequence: CASSVRLAGGSTGELFF.

In nucleotides, the CDR3 is TGTGCCAGCAGTCGACAGCCTGAAAAACTGTTTTTT. This sequence encodes CASSRQPEKLFF. The chain employs TRBV6-2 or TRBV6-3 and TRBJ1-4; possibly TRBD1 for D (5 bases). V lost 5 bases to trimming and J lost 7 bases, with 8 bases between them. The CDR3 covers 12 residues. Germline CDR1 reads MNHEY; CDR2 reads SVGEGT.

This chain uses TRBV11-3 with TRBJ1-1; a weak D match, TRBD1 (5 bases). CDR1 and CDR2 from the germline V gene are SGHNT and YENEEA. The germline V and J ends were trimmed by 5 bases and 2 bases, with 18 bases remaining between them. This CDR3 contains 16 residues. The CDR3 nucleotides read TGTGCCAGCAGCCCCCCGCGGGGCAGGACAAACACTGAAGCTTTCTTT. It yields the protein CASSPPRGRTNTEAFF. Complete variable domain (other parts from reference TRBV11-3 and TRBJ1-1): EAGVVQSPRYKIIEKKQPVAFWCNPISGHNTLYWYLQNLGQGPELLIRYENEEAVDDSQLPKDRFSAERLKGVDSTLKIQPAELGDSAVYLCASSPPRGRTNTEAFFGQGTRLTVV.

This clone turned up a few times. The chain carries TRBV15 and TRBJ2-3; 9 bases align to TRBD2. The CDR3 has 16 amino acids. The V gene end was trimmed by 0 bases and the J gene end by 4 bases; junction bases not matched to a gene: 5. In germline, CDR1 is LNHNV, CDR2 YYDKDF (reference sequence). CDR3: CATSRDLAGTADTQYF. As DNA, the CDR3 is TGTGCCACCAGCAGAGATCTAGCGGGGACGGCAGATACGCAGTATTTT.

CDR3 in amino acids: CASSTPITGASYNEQFF. The DNA for the CDR3 is TGTGCCAGCAGTACCCCTATCACAGGGGCCTCCTACAATGAGCAGTTCTTC. J is TRBJ2-1 and V is TRBV6-2 or TRBV6-3, with 7 bases lining up with TRBD1. From germline, CDR1 is MNHEY and CDR2 SVGEGT. The junction had 10 bases not matched to a gene; V was cut back by 5 bases and J by 0 bases. The CDR3 runs 17 residues.

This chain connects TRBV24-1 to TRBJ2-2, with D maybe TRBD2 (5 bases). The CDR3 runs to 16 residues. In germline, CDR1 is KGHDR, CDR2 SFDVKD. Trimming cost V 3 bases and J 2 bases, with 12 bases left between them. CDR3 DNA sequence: TGTGCCACCAGTGATCCTCGGACTGTTAACACCGGGGAGCTGTTTTTT. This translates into CATSDPRTVNTGELFF.

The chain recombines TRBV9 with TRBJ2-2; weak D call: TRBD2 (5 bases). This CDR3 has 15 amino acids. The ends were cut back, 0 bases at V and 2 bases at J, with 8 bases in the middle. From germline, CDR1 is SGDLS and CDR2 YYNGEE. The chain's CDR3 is CASSVALVNTGELFF. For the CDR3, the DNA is TGTGCCAGCAGCGTAGCACTAGTTAACACCGGGGAGCTGTTTTTT.

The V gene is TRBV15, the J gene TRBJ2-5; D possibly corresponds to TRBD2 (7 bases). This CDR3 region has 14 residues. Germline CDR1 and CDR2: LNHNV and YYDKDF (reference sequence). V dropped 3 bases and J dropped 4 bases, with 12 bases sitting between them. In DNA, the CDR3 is TGTGCCACCAGCAGTAGGGGGGGCGCAGAGACCCAGTACTTC. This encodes CATSSRGGAETQYF. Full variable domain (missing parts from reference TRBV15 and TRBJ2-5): DAMVIQNPRYQVTQFGKPVTLSCSQTLNHNVMYWYQQKSSQAPKLLFHYYDKDFNNEADTPDNFQSRRPNTSFCFLDIRSPGLGDTAMYLCATSSRGGAETQYFGPGTRLLVL.

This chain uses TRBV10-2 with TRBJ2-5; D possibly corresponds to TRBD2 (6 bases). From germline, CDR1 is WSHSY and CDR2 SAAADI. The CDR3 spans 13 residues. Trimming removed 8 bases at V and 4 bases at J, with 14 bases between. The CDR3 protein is CASAGHGGETQYF. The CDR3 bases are TGCGCCAGCGCGGGGCACGGGGGAGAGACCCAGTACTTC.

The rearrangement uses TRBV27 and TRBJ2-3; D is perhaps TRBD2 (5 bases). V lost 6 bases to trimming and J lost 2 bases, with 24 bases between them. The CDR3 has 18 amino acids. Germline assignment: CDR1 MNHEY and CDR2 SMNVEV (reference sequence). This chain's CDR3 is CASSLTLRGSVSTDTQYF. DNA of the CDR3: TGTGCCAGCAGCCTAACCCTTCGCGGTAGCGTGTCCACAGATACGCAGTATTTT.

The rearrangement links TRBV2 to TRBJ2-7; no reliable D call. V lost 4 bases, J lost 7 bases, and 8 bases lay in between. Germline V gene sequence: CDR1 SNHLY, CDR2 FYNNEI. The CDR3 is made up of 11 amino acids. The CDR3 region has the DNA TGTGCCAGCAGTGTTCTATCGGAGCAGTACTTC. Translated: CASSVLSEQYF.

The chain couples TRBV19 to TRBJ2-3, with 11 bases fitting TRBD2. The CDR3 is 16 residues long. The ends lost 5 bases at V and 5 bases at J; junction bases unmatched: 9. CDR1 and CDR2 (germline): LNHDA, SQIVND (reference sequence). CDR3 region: CASSVDSGRAVDTQYF. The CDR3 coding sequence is TGTGCCAGTAGTGTCGATAGCGGGAGGGCCGTAGATACGCAGTATTTT.

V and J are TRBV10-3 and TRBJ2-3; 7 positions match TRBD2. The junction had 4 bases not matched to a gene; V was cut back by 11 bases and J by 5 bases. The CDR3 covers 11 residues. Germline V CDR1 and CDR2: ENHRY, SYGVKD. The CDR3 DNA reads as TGTGCCTCAGGCGGGGGAGATACGCAGTATTTT. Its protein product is CASGGGDTQYF.

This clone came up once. The CDR3 loop reads CASSLDRGNEKLFF. The CDR3 DNA is TGTGCCAGCAGCTTAGACAGGGGTAATGAAAAACTGTTTTTT. V is TRBV7-2 and J is TRBJ1-4; TRBD1 aligns across 7 bases. The CDR3 totals 14 residues. V dropped 1 base and J dropped 4; count of bases not matched to a gene: 0. Germline CDR1 SGHTA, CDR2 FQGNSA.

This CDR3 reads CASSRGRGYTEAFF. The DNA for the CDR3 is TGTGCCAGCAGCCGGGGACGGGGGTACACTGAAGCTTTCTTT. The chain has TRBV25-1 and TRBJ1-1; tentative D call: TRBD1 (5 bases). The germline V and J ends were trimmed by 6 bases and 3 bases, with 14 bases remaining between them. The CDR3 extends over 14 amino acids. The germline gives CDR1 MGHDK, CDR2 SYGVNS.

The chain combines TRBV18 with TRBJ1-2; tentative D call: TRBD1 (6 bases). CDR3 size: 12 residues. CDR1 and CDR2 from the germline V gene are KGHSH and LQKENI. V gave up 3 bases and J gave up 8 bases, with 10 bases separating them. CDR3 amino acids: CASSPTGWGYTF. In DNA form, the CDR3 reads TGTGCCAGCTCACCGACAGGATGGGGCTACACCTTC.

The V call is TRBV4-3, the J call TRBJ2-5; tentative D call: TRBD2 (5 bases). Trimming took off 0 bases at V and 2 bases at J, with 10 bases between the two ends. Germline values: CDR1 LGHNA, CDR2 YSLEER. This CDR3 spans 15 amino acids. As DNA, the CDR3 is TGCGCCAGCAGCCAAGATCGCCAGCGGCAAGAGACCCAGTACTTC. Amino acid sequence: CASSQDRQRQETQYF.

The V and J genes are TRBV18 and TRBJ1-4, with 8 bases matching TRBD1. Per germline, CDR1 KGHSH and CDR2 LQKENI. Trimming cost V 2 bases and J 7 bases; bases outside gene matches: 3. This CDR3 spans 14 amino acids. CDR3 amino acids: CASSPSGGREKLFF. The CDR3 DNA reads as TGTGCCAGCTCACCATCAGGGGGCCGTGAAAAACTGTTTTTT.

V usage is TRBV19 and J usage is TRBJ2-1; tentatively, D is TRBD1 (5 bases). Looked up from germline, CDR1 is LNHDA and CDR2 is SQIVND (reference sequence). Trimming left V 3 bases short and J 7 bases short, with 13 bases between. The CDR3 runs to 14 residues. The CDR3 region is CASSIASGSNEQFF. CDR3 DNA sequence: TGTGCCAGTAGTATCGCCTCAGGGTCGAATGAGCAGTTCTTC.

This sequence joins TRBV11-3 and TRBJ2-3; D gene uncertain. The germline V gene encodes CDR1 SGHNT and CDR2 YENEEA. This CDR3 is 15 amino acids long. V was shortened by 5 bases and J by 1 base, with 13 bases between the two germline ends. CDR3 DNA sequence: TGTGCCAGCAGCACCCGGCCTCGGGGCACAGATACGCAGTATTTT. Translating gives CASSTRPRGTDTQYF.